This TCR beta chain was documented in a study of blood T cell repertoires in COVID-19. Study at large: Donors in the United States, Italy and Spain gave samples during acute or convalescent COVID-19.

Sequencing used immunoSEQ multiplex PCR; TCRdb keeps in-frame clones, though not all of them. This sample has about 76,000 clones, with under 95% found just once. Germline values: CDR1 MNHEY, CDR2 SMNVEV (reference sequence). This CDR3 has 13 amino acids. Trimming cost V 6 bases and J 3 bases, with 8 bases left between them. The chain uses TRBV27 and TRBJ1-4, with D unclear. Sequencing input: peripheral blood. The sequence came from a human donor in a cohort sampled during active COVID-19. CDR3 bases: TGTGCCAGCAGCCTACAGCCTAATGAAAAACTGTTTTTT. It yields the protein CASSLQPNEKLFF.